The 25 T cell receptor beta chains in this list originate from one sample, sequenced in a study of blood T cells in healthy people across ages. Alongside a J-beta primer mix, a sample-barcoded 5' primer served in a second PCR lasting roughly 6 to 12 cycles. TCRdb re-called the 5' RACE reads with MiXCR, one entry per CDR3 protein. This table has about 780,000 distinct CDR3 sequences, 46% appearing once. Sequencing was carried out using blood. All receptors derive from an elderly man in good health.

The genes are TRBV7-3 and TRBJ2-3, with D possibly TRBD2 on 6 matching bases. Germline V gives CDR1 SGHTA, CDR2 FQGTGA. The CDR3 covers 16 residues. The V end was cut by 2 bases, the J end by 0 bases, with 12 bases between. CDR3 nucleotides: TGTGCCAGCAGCTTATATGGGAGCGGGAGCACAGATACGCAGTATTTT. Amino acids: CASSLYGSGSTDTQYF.

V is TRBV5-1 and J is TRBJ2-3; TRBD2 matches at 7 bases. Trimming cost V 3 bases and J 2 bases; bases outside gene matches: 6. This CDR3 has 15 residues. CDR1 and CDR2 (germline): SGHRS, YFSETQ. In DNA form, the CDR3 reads TGCGCCAGCAGCTCGGGACTAACAGCCACAGATACGCAGTATTTT. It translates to CASSSGLTATDTQYF.

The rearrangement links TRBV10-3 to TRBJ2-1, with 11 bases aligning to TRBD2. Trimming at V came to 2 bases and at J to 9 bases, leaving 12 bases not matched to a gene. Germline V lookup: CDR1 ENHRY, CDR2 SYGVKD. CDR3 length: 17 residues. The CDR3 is CAISEVSGRAGLGEQFF. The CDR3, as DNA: TGTGCCATCAGTGAGGTTAGCGGGAGGGCCGGCTTGGGTGAGCAGTTCTTC.

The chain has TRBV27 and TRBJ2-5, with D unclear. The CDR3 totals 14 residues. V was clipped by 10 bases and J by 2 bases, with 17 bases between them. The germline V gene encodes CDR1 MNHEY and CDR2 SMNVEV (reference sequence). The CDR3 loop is CATGSLERQETQYF. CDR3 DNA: TGTGCCACCGGTTCTTTGGAAAGACAAGAGACCCAGTACTTC.

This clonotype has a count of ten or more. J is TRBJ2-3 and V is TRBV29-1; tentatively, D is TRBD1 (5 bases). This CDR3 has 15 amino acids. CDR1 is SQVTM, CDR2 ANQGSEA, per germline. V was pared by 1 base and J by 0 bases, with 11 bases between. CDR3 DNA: TGCAGCGTTGAAGGTGGCCAGGGAAGCACAGATACGCAGTATTTT. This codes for CSVEGGQGSTDTQYF.

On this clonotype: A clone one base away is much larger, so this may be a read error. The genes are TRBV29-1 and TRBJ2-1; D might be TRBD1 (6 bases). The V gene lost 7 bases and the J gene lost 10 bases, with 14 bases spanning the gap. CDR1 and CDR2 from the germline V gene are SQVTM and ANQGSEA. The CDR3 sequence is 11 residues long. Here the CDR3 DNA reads TGCAGCGCCAAGATACAGGGCGAGCAGTTCTTC. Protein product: CSAKIQGEQFF.

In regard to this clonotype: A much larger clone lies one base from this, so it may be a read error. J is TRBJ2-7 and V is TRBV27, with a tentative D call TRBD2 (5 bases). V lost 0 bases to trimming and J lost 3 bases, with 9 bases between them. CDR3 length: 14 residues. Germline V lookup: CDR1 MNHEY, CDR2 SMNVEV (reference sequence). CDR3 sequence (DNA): TGTGCCAGCAGTTTATCCGGGGTTATCTACGAGCAGTACTTC. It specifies CASSLSGVIYEQYF.

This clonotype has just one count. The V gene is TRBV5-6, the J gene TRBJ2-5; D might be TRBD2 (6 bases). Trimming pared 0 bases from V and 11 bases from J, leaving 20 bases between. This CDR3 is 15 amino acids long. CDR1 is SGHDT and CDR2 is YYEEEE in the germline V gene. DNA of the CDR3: TGTGCCAGCAGCTTGGCCTTGGAGGGTATCTATGAGCAGTACTTC. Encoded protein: CASSLALEGIYEQYF.

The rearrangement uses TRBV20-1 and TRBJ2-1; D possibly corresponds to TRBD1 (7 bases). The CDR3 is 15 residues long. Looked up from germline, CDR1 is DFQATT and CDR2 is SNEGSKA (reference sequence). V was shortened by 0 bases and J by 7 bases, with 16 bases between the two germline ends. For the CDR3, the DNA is TGCAGTGCTAGAGATAGGGCAGGGGGGTGGAATGAGCAGTTCTTC. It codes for CSARDRAGGWNEQFF.

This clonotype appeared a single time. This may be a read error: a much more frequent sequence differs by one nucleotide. DNA for the CDR3: TGCAGCGTTACAGCTCCCACTCGGTACAATGAGCAGTACTTC. Translation: CSVTAPTRYNEQYF. The chain has TRBV29-1 and TRBJ2-7; D gene unclear. Germline lookup yields CDR1 SQVTM and CDR2 ANQGSEA. The CDR3 sequence is 14 residues long. V shed 5 bases and J shed 7 bases, with 21 bases lying between them.

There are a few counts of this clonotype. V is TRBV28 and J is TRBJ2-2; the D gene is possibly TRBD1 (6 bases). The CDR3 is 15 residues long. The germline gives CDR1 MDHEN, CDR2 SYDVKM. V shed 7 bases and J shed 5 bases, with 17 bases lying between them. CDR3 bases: TGTGCCAGCAAATTTCAGGGGCGCGATACCGGGGAGCTGTTTTTT. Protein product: CASKFQGRDTGELFF.

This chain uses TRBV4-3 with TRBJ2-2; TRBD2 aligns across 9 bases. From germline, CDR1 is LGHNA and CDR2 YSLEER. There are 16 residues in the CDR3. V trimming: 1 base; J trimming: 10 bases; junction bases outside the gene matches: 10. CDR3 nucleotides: TGCGCCAGCAGCCAAGCGTTTCTAGCGGGAAAAGAGGAGCTGTTTTTT. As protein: CASSQAFLAGKEELFF.

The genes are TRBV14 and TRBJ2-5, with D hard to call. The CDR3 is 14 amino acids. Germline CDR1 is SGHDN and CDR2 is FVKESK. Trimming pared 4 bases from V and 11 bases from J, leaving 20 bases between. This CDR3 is CASSRTLAYNEQYF. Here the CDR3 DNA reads TGTGCCAGCAGCCGTACACTGGCTTACAATGAGCAGTACTTC. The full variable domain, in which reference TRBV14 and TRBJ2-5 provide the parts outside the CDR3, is EAGVTQFPSHSVIEKGQTVTLRCDPISGHDNLYWYRRVMGKEIKFLLHFVKESKQDESGMPNNRFLAERTGGTYSTLKVQPAELEDSGVYFCASSRTLAYNEQYFGPGTRLLVL.

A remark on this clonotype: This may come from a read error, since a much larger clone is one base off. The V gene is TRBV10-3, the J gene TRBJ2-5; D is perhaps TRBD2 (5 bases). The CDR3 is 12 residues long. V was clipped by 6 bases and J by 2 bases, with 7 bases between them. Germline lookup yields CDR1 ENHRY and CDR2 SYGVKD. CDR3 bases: TGTGCCATCAGGGAGGAACAAGAGACCCAGTACTTC. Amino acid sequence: CAIREEQETQYF.

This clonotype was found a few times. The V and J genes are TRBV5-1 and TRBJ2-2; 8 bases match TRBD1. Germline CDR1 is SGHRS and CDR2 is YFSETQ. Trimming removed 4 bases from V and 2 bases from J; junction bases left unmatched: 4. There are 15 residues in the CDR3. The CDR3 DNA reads TGCGCCAGCAGCCAGGGACAGGAAAACACCGGGGAGCTGTTTTTT. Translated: CASSQGQENTGELFF.

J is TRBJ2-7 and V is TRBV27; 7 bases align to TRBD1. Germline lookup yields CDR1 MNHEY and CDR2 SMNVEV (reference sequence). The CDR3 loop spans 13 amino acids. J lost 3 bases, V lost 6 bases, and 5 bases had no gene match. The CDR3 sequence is CASRGDSIYEQYF. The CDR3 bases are TGTGCCAGCAGGGGGGACAGTATCTACGAGCAGTACTTC.

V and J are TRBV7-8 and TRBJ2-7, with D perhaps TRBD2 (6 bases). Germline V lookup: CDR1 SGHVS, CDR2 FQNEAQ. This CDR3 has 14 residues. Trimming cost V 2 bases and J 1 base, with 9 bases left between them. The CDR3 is CASSLMRDSYEQYF. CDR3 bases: TGTGCCAGCAGCTTAATGCGGGATTCCTACGAGCAGTACTTC.

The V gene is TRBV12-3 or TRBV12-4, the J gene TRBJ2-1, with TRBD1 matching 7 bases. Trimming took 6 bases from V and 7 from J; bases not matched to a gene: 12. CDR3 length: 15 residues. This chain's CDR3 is CASSSPQTGRNEQFF. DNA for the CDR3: TGTGCCAGCAGCTCCCCACAGACAGGGCGGAATGAGCAGTTCTTC.

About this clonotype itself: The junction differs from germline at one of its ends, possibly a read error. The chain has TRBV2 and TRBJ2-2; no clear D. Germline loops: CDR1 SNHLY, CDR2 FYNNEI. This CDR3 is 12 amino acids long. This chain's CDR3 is CAGSEDRPWLFF. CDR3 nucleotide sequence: TGTGCCGGCAGTGAAGACCGACCTTGGCTGTTTTTT.

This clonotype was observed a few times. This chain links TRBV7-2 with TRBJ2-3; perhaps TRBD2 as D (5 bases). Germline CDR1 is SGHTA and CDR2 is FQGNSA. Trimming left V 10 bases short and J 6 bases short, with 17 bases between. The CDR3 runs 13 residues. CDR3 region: CATTPRGSDTQYF. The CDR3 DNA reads TGTGCCACTACTCCGAGAGGGTCGGATACGCAGTATTTT.

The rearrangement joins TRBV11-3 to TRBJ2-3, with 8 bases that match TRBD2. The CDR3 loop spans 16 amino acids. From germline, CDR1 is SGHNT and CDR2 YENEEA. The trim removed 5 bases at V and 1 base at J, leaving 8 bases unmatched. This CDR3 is CASSPSGSAGTDTQYF. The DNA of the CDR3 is TGTGCCAGCAGCCCAAGCGGGAGTGCCGGCACAGATACGCAGTATTTT.

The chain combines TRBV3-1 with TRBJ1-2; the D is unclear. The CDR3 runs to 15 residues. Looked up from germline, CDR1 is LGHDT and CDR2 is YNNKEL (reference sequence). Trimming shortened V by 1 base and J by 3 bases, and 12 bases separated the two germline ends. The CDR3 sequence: CASSQGSRLYYGYTF. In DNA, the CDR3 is TGTGCCAGCAGCCAAGGGAGCAGGCTCTACTATGGCTACACCTTC.

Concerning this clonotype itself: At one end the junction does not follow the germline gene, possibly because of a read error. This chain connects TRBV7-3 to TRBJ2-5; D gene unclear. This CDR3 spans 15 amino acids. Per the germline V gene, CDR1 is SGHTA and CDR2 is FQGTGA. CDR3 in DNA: TGTACCAGCAGCTTAATCGGGCAGCCTCAAGAGACCCAGTACTTC. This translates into CTSSLIGQPQETQYF.

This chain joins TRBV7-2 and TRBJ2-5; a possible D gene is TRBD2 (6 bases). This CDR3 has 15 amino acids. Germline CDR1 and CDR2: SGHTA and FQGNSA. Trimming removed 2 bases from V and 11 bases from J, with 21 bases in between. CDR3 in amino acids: CASSLFFAGWGEQYF. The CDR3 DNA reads TGTGCCAGCAGCTTATTTTTTGCGGGGTGGGGTGAGCAGTACTTC.

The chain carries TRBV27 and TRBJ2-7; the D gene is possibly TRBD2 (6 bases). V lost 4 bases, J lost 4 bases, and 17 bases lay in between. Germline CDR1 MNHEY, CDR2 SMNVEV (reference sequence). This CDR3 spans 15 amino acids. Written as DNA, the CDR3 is TGTGCCAGCAGTTCATTAGGCGGGGCATTTTACGAGCAGTACTTC. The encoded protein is CASSSLGGAFYEQYF.